This T cell receptor beta chain emerged from a study of blood T cell repertoires in COVID-19. At the level of the study: Acute-phase and convalescent COVID-19 samples originated in the United States, Italy and Spain. Nucleic acid was either cDNA or gDNA, and it came from T cells, B-cell-depleted T cells, or PBMCs.

The CDR3 covers 15 residues. After removal of 5 bases from V and 3 bases from J, the junction contained 6 bases not matched to a gene. Germline CDR1 and CDR2: SGHTA and FQGNSA. As processed by the authors: Estimation of nucleated cell counts was performed using reference gene primer amplification. The data were produced by immunoSEQ multiplex PCR, yet TCRdb's version contains in-frame clones alone and is incomplete. V and J calls and clone size come straight from that table; D and trimming were deduced from the DNA. The sample shows about 150,000 clones, 70% to 85% of them seen only once. The material sequenced was peripheral blood. The clonotype comes from a woman aged 55 to 70 with acute or convalescent COVID-19. The chain employs TRBV7-2 and TRBJ1-1, with 10 bases aligning to TRBD1. The CDR3 loop reads CASSLDRGRYTEAFF. The CDR3 DNA reads TGTGCCAGCAGCCTAGACAGGGGGCGGTACACTGAAGCTTTCTTT.